A single sample is the source of the 32 T cell receptor beta chains below, sequenced in a study of shared clonotypes between healthy human individuals. Assay used: immunoSEQ multiplex PCR; TCRdb lists only in-frame clones, some missing. The sample has 2 million to 2.5 million clones; roughly 93% are singletons. Material: naive CD4+ T cells from PBMCs. Subset: CD45RA+ positively selected. The receptor source for this set is a man between 18 and 29 years old in good health. Some clones in this sample may be carry-over from other donors' samples.

The chain couples TRBV2 to TRBJ1-2, with unresolved D. The length of the CDR3 is 14 residues. Germline-derived CDR1 and CDR2 are SNHLY and FYNNEI. V was shortened by 2 bases and J by 2 bases, with 9 bases between the two germline ends. The CDR3 region has the DNA TGTGCCAGCAGTGAAATCTCCCTAAACTATGGCTACACCTTC. It translates to CASSEISLNYGYTF.

DNA of the CDR3: TGTGCCAGCAGCTCCTCCTCCCGGGGCGGAGCTTTCTTT. Its translation is CASSSSSRGGAFF. V and J are TRBV7-8 and TRBJ1-1, with a tentative D call TRBD1 (5 bases). Trimming cost V 4 bases and J 10 bases, with 16 bases left between them. In germline, CDR1 is SGHVS, CDR2 FQNEAQ. The CDR3 length is 13 residues.

This chain links TRBV27 with TRBJ2-7; D is ambiguous. This CDR3 spans 15 amino acids. Germline V gene data show CDR1 as MNHEY and CDR2 as SMNVEV (reference sequence). Trimming shortened V by 2 bases and J by 4 bases, and 15 bases separated the two germline ends. CDR3 amino acids: CASSLNTPTYYEQYF. DNA of the CDR3: TGTGCCAGCAGTTTAAATACTCCGACCTATTACGAGCAGTACTTC.

V and J are TRBV2 and TRBJ2-7, with D maybe TRBD1 (5 bases). The germline V and J ends were trimmed by 2 bases and 3 bases, with 14 bases remaining between them. Per the germline V gene, CDR1 is SNHLY and CDR2 is FYNNEI. The CDR3 has 15 residues. DNA for the CDR3: TGTGCCAGCAGTGAAACTACAGGAACGTTCTACGAGCAGTACTTC. Its translation is CASSETTGTFYEQYF.

The chain uses TRBV4-3 and TRBJ2-7; 10 bases are a match to TRBD2. Germline CDR1 and CDR2: LGHNA and YSLEER. V shed 3 bases and J 5 bases; nucleotides not matched to a gene: 10. This CDR3 is built from 16 residues. This CDR3 reads CASSQLLAGEFHEQYF. CDR3 DNA: TGCGCCAGCAGCCAGTTGCTAGCGGGAGAATTCCACGAGCAGTACTTC.

V gene TRBV15 combines with J gene TRBJ1-4; D is perhaps TRBD1 (6 bases). The V end was cut by 9 bases, the J end by 6 bases, with 20 bases between. Germline values: CDR1 LNHNV, CDR2 YYDKDF (reference sequence). The CDR3 sequence is 15 residues long. Here the CDR3 reads CATQPLGAQDEKLFF. As DNA, the CDR3 is TGTGCCACGCAGCCGCTGGGGGCGCAGGATGAAAAACTGTTTTTT.

The chain is built from TRBV5-6 and TRBJ2-7, with 11 bases aligning to TRBD1. The CDR3 has 15 amino acids. The germline V gene encodes CDR1 SGHDT and CDR2 YYEEEE. The trim removed 4 bases at V and 6 bases at J, leaving 9 bases unmatched. The DNA of the CDR3 is TGTGCCAGCAGCCTCGGGACAGGGGGTCCTGGCGAGCAGTACTTC. This translates into CASSLGTGGPGEQYF.

This chain uses TRBV7-9 with TRBJ2-7; D gene unclear. The CDR3 spans 13 residues. Looked up from germline, CDR1 is SEHNR and CDR2 is FQNEAQ (reference sequence). Trimming left V 5 bases short and J 2 bases short, with 10 bases between. The CDR3 protein is CASSPPSTYEQYF. The CDR3 nucleotides read TGTGCCAGCAGCCCGCCTAGTACCTACGAGCAGTACTTC.

The rearrangement joins TRBV7-2 to TRBJ2-7, with a weak D call TRBD1 (6 bases). There are 14 residues in the CDR3. The V gene lost 4 bases and the J gene lost 9 bases, with 19 bases spanning the gap. Germline CDR1 and CDR2: SGHTA and FQGNSA. The CDR3 coding sequence is TGTGCCAGCAGCTCCTCAACACAGGGCACGGGGCAGTACTTC. As protein: CASSSSTQGTGQYF.

This chain uses TRBV28 with TRBJ1-3; TRBD1 aligns across 7 bases. The CDR3 spans 16 residues. Unmatched junction bases numbered 12, after V lost 6 bases and J lost 4 bases. The germline gives CDR1 MDHEN, CDR2 SYDVKM. CDR3 protein: CASRGIDRVSGNTIYF. CDR3 nucleotide sequence: TGTGCCAGCAGGGGGATTGACAGGGTCTCCGGAAACACCATATATTTT.

The chain uses TRBV5-1 and TRBJ1-3; TRBD1 matches at 7 bases. With V trimmed by 4 bases and J by 0 bases, 13 bases remained unmatched. The germline gives CDR1 SGHRS, CDR2 YFSETQ. The CDR3 is 18 residues long. CDR3 in DNA: TGCGCCAGCAGCCACGGGACAGCTGAAGCCAACTCTGGAAACACCATATATTTT. It is translated as CASSHGTAEANSGNTIYF.

V is TRBV11-2 and J is TRBJ2-7; maybe TRBD2 (5 bases). The germline V and J ends were trimmed by 4 bases and 3 bases, with 13 bases remaining between them. The CDR3 runs 14 residues. From germline, CDR1 is SGHAT and CDR2 FQNNGV. CDR3 loop: CASSYHDRDYEQYF. For the CDR3, the DNA is TGTGCCAGCAGCTACCATGACCGGGACTACGAGCAGTACTTC.

The chain is built from TRBV19 and TRBJ1-4, with a possible D match to TRBD1 (5 bases). Germline assignment: CDR1 LNHDA and CDR2 SQIVND (reference sequence). The CDR3 sequence is 14 residues long. The ends were cut back, 5 bases at V and 8 bases at J, with 15 bases in the middle. The CDR3 sequence is CASSRSGGVEKLFF. The DNA of the CDR3 is TGTGCCAGTAGTCGTTCGGGAGGGGTCGAAAAACTGTTTTTT.

About this clone: Other DNA sequences of this sample code for an identical CDR3. The rearrangement joins TRBV18 to TRBJ1-1; D is undetermined. The CDR3 loop spans 13 amino acids. Looked up from germline, CDR1 is KGHSH and CDR2 is LQKENI. V was pared by 3 bases and J by 1 base, with 6 bases between. CDR3 sequence (DNA): TGTGCCAGCTCACCCCTCCGGAACACTGAAGCTTTCTTT. It is translated as CASSPLRNTEAFF.

The gene calls are TRBV6-5 and TRBJ2-7; 7 bases are shared with TRBD1. CDR1 is MNHEY and CDR2 is SVGAGI in the germline V gene. V shed 3 bases and J 2 bases; nucleotides not matched to a gene: 10. This CDR3 has 16 residues. CDR3 protein: CASSYRVQGRPYEQYF. As DNA, the CDR3 is TGTGCCAGCAGTTATAGGGTACAGGGGCGACCCTACGAGCAGTACTTC.

As concerns this clone: Other DNA sequences within the sample encode an identical CDR3. V usage is TRBV28 and J usage is TRBJ1-5; a weak D match, TRBD1 (6 bases). The CDR3 runs to 14 residues. CDR1 is MDHEN, CDR2 SYDVKM, per germline. V was pared by 5 bases and J by 3 bases, with 11 bases between. CDR3 sequence: CASSTGGSNQPQHF. DNA of the CDR3: TGTGCCAGCAGTACGGGGGGCTCCAATCAGCCCCAGCATTTT. Using reference TRBV28 and TRBJ1-5 for the parts outside the CDR3, the full variable domain is DVKVTQSSRYLVKRTGEKVFLECVQDMDHENMFWYRQDPGLGLRLIYFSYDVKMKEKGDIPEGYSVSREKKERFSLILESASTNQTSMYLCASSTGGSNQPQHFGDGTRLSIL.

The chain carries TRBV9 and TRBJ2-7; the D gene is possibly TRBD1 (6 bases). The CDR3 spans 16 residues. V shed 0 bases and J shed 6 bases, with 19 bases lying between them. Germline lookup yields CDR1 SGDLS and CDR2 YYNGEE. The CDR3 DNA sequence: TGTGCCAGCAGCGTAGGAAGGTTACAGGGCTACGCCGAGCAGTACTTC. Translation: CASSVGRLQGYAEQYF. Combining the CDR3 with reference TRBV9 and TRBJ2-7 gives the whole variable domain DSGVTQTPKHLITATGQRVTLRCSPRSGDLSVYWYQQSLDQGLQFLIQYYNGEERAKGNILERFSAQQFPDLHSELNLSSLELGDSALYFCASSVGRLQGYAEQYFGPGTRLTVT.

Concerning this clone: The sample holds other DNA sequences that translate to the same CDR3. The chain carries TRBV9 and TRBJ2-7; 9 bases agree with TRBD2. The CDR3 runs to 14 residues. V dropped 4 bases and J dropped 0; count of bases not matched to a gene: 2. Germline values: CDR1 SGDLS, CDR2 YYNGEE. The CDR3 nucleotides read TGTGCCAGCAGCATTAGCGGGAGCTCCTACGAGCAGTACTTC. The encoded protein is CASSISGSSYEQYF.

The CDR3 DNA reads TGTGCCAGCTCCAAGGGCCAGGTTTTGCAGGAGACCCAGTACTTC. Translated, it gives CASSKGQVLQETQYF. The V and J genes are TRBV18 and TRBJ2-5; D is ambiguous. V was pared by 6 bases and J by 5 bases, with 19 bases between. The germline V gene encodes CDR1 KGHSH and CDR2 LQKENI. CDR3 length: 15 residues. Based on the CDR3 plus reference TRBV18 and TRBJ2-5, the full variable domain is NAGVMQNPRHLVRRRGQEARLRCSPMKGHSHVYWYRQLPEEGLKFMVYLQKENIIDESGMPKERFSAEFPKEGPSILRIQQVVRGDSAAYFCASSKGQVLQETQYFGPGTRLLVL.

This chain connects TRBV5-4 to TRBJ2-3; TRBD2 might be the D (6 bases). This CDR3 contains 16 residues. Trimming removed 3 bases at V and 0 bases at J, with 14 bases between. Germline V gene lookup returns CDR1 SGHNT and CDR2 YYREEE (reference sequence). CDR3 sequence: CASSSHLASSTDTQYF. The CDR3 DNA reads as TGTGCCAGCAGCTCTCACCTAGCGTCTAGCACAGATACGCAGTATTTT.

This clone was observed a few times. J is TRBJ2-5 and V is TRBV30; D gene uncertain. Trimming shortened V by 1 base and J by 7 bases, and 4 bases separated the two germline ends. Per germline, CDR1 GTSNPN and CDR2 SVGIG (reference sequence). This CDR3 is built from 10 residues. The CDR3 protein is CAWSEGTQYF. The CDR3 DNA is TGTGCCTGGAGTGAAGGGACCCAGTACTTC.

V usage is TRBV6-5 and J usage is TRBJ2-7; 9 positions agree with TRBD1. J gave up 5 bases and V 0 bases, and 5 bases lay outside the gene matches. Germline-derived CDR1 and CDR2 are MNHEY and SVGAGI. This CDR3 is built from 15 residues. Here the CDR3 reads CASSYSTGGWDEQYF. The CDR3 DNA sequence: TGTGCCAGCAGTTACTCGACAGGGGGTTGGGACGAGCAGTACTTC.

V gene TRBV5-4 combines with J gene TRBJ2-2; D ambiguous. From germline, CDR1 is SGHNT and CDR2 YYREEE (reference sequence). The V end was cut by 2 bases, the J end by 2 bases, with 7 bases between. The length of the CDR3 is 14 residues. This CDR3 is CASSFERNTGELFF. DNA of the CDR3: TGTGCCAGCAGCTTTGAGCGAAACACCGGGGAGCTGTTTTTT. Full variable domain (rest looked up from reference TRBV5-4 and TRBJ2-2): ETGVTQSPTHLIKTRGQQVTLRCSSQSGHNTVSWYQQALGQGPQFIFQYYREEENGRGNFPPRFSGLQFPNYSSELNVNALELDDSALYLCASSFERNTGELFFGEGSRLTVL.

The chain is built from TRBV4-2 and TRBJ1-2; TRBD1 aligns across 7 bases. The trim removed 4 bases at V and 3 bases at J, leaving 5 bases unmatched. The CDR3 sequence is 14 residues long. Per the germline V gene, CDR1 is LGHNA and CDR2 is YNFKEQ. The CDR3 loop is CASSRDRVDYGYTF. The DNA of the CDR3 is TGTGCCAGCAGCCGTGACAGGGTGGACTATGGCTACACCTTC.

This sequence joins TRBV2 and TRBJ1-5; 7 bases are shared with TRBD1. V dropped 4 bases and J dropped 6; count of bases not matched to a gene: 9. The CDR3 is made up of 15 amino acids. Germline lookup yields CDR1 SNHLY and CDR2 FYNNEI. The CDR3 DNA sequence: TGTGCCAGCAGTGGTCCTGGCAGGGACAGTCAGCCCCAGCATTTT. This codes for CASSGPGRDSQPQHF.

V and J are TRBV10-3 and TRBJ2-3; D gene unclear. V dropped 3 bases and J dropped 4 bases, with 8 bases sitting between them. The germline V gene encodes CDR1 ENHRY and CDR2 SYGVKD. The CDR3 spans 13 residues. As DNA, the CDR3 is TGTGCCATCAGTGAAAGGAACTCAGATACGCAGTATTTT. This encodes CAISERNSDTQYF.

This clone appeared a single time. V is TRBV5-1 and J is TRBJ2-2; 9 bases match TRBD1. The CDR3 consists of 15 residues. Trimming took 5 bases from V and 5 from J; bases not matched to a gene: 7. CDR1 is SGHRS and CDR2 is YFSETQ in the germline V gene. The CDR3 DNA is TGCGCCAGCAGACCAGACAGGGGGATTACCGGGGAGCTGTTTTTT. It yields the protein CASRPDRGITGELFF.

This clone was seen just once. The V and J genes are TRBV9 and TRBJ2-5; TRBD2 aligns across 14 bases. CDR3 length equals 22 residues. CDR1 is SGDLS and CDR2 is YYNGEE in the germline V gene. J gave up 3 bases and V 3 bases, and 22 bases lay outside the gene matches. Written as DNA, the CDR3 is TGTGCCAGCAGCGAGAGAGGGAGTCGAGAGACTAGCGGGAGGGCCGGGGAAGAGACCCAGTACTTC. Translation gives CASSERGSRETSGRAGEETQYF. The full variable domain, in which reference TRBV9 and TRBJ2-5 provide the parts outside the CDR3, is DSGVTQTPKHLITATGQRVTLRCSPRSGDLSVYWYQQSLDQGLQFLIQYYNGEERAKGNILERFSAQQFPDLHSELNLSSLELGDSALYFCASSERGSRETSGRAGEETQYFGPGTRLLVL.

The rearrangement uses TRBV11-2 and TRBJ2-5; weak D call: TRBD2 (7 bases). V lost 2 bases and J lost 4, with 14 bases in between. This CDR3 comprises 15 residues. Germline V gene sequence: CDR1 SGHAT, CDR2 FQNNGV. The CDR3 is CASSLSGGLLETQYF. The CDR3, as DNA: TGTGCCAGCAGCTTATCGGGGGGCTTACTAGAGACCCAGTACTTC.

The chain links TRBV18 to TRBJ2-7; TRBD2 aligns across 9 bases. This CDR3 has 15 amino acids. V shed 2 bases and J 7 bases; nucleotides not matched to a gene: 9. Germline values: CDR1 KGHSH, CDR2 LQKENI. CDR3 loop: CASSPFAGGPREQYF. In nucleotides, the CDR3 is TGTGCCAGCTCACCATTCGCGGGAGGGCCGAGAGAGCAGTACTTC.

The chain joins TRBV5-1 to TRBJ2-5, with D uncertain. Trimming cost V 1 base and J 4 bases, with 11 bases left between them. There are 14 residues in the CDR3. The germline V gene encodes CDR1 SGHRS and CDR2 YFSETQ. This chain's CDR3 is CASSLFRMGETQYF. For the CDR3, the DNA is TGCGCCAGCAGCTTGTTCAGGATGGGAGAGACCCAGTACTTC.

CDR3 sequence: CASSPNTRVQETQYF. In DNA, the CDR3 is TGTGCCAGCTCACCAAACACGCGCGTTCAAGAGACCCAGTACTTC. The chain joins TRBV18 to TRBJ2-5; no clear D gene. The germline V and J ends were trimmed by 2 bases and 2 bases, with 12 bases remaining between them. The germline gives CDR1 KGHSH, CDR2 LQKENI. CDR3 length equals 15 residues.